These 10 T cell receptor beta chains came from one sample sequenced in a study of T cell clonality in common variable immunodeficiency. Study outcomes and limitations: Reportedly, TCR beta sequences from common variable immunodeficiency showed fewer deletions and N-nucleotide insertions.

Assay: immunoSEQ multiplex PCR; the TCRdb copy retains only in-frame clones and omits some. The sample shows about 28,000 clones, none of them appearing just once. Antigens of these TCRs are unknown. Input material: peripheral blood mononuclear cells. These receptors came from a human donor with common variable immunodeficiency.

The DNA read from the CDR3 is TGTGCCAGCAGCTTACAGGGTAGCGGGACAGATACG. Amino acids: CASSLQGSGTDT. The whole CDR3 protein is CASSLQGSGTDTQYF. The V gene is TRBV11-2, the J gene TRBJ2-3; 7 nucleotides align to TRBD2. From the germline J gene comes the end of the CDR3, since the read stops 3 residues before it. Per the germline V gene, CDR1 is SGHAT and CDR2 is FQNNGV. CDR3 length equals 15 residues. After removal of 2 bases from V and 3 bases from J, the junction contained 5 bases not matched to a gene.

This clone was recorded at least ten times. The missing CDR3 end, 3 residues past where the read stops, is filled in from the germline J gene. V and J are TRBV20-1 and TRBJ1-2; 7 positions match TRBD1. The CDR3 runs to 14 residues. Germline CDR1 and CDR2: DFQATT and SNEGSKA (reference sequence). Trimming cost V 2 bases and J 5 bases; bases outside gene matches: 8. CDR3 sequence reads: CSARHLRDSYGYTF. The CDR3 DNA, read in part, is TGCAGTGCTAGACACCTACGGGACAGTTATGGC.

This clone showed up just a few times. The CDR3 end lies 3 residues beyond the end of the read and is filled in from the germline J gene. V usage is TRBV14 and J usage is TRBJ2-7; D unresolved. Germline lookup yields CDR1 SGHDN and CDR2 FVKESK. CDR3 length: 13 amino acids. V lost 0 bases and J lost 6, with 9 bases in between. This CDR3 reads CASSQDLVAEQYF. The sequenced part of the CDR3 DNA is TGTGCCAGCAGCCAAGATCTAGTGGCCGAG.

This clone was recorded at least ten times. The read is 3 residues too short to cover the CDR3 end, so that end is filled in from the germline J gene. The V and J genes are TRBV7-6 and TRBJ2-2; weak D call: TRBD1 (6 bases). CDR3 length equals 13 residues. The ends were cut back, 1 base at V and 6 bases at J, with 6 bases in the middle. Germline values: CDR1 SGHVS, CDR2 FNYEAQ. The CDR3 bases that were read are TGTGCCAGCAGCTTAGAGGGGGCCGGGGAG. This translates into CASSLEGAGE. The whole CDR3 sequence is CASSLEGAGELFF.

This clone was picked up many times. The CDR3 goes on 3 residues after the read ends, and that part is filled in from the germline J gene. This chain connects TRBV5-1 to TRBJ2-7; possibly TRBD1 for D (6 bases). CDR1 and CDR2 from the germline V gene are SGHRS and YFSETQ. CDR3 size: 16 residues. The V gene lost 0 bases and the J gene lost 2 bases, with 15 bases spanning the gap. CDR3 DNA (partial): TGCGCCAGCAGCTTGGAGGGACACCCGGGGACCTACGAG. As protein: CASSLEGHPGTYE. The full-length CDR3 reads as CASSLEGHPGTYEQYF.

For this clone: The CDR3 goes on 3 residues after the read ends, and that part is filled in from the germline J gene. The chain carries TRBV19 and TRBJ1-5; TRBD1 agrees at 9 bases. Germline lookup yields CDR1 LNHDA and CDR2 SQIVND (reference sequence). With V trimmed by 5 bases and J by 6 bases, 11 bases remained unmatched. The CDR3 covers 16 residues. The CDR3 DNA, read in part, is TGTGCCAGTAGTCCCCAGGGACAGGGTAGGTTTCAGCCC. Residues: CASSPQGQGRFQP. The CDR3, in full, reads CASSPQGQGRFQPQHF.

Details on this clone: A much larger clone sits a single nucleotide away, making a read error possible. The read terminates 3 residues ahead of where the CDR3 ends, so the germline J gene completes it. This chain uses TRBV7-9 with TRBJ2-5; no reliable D call. Germline V gene sequence: CDR1 SEHNR, CDR2 FQNEAQ (reference sequence). V lost 5 bases and J lost 2, with 3 bases in between. The CDR3 sequence is 11 residues long. CDR3 residues: CASSQQETQYF. The DNA read from the CDR3 is TGTGCCAGCAGCCAACAAGAGACC.

This clone was counted at least ten times. The read ends 3 residues early relative to the CDR3; the germline J gene fills the gap. The chain recombines TRBV5-1 with TRBJ2-7; D is uncertain. V was pared by 0 bases and J by 2 bases, with 9 bases between. The CDR3 is made up of 14 amino acids. The germline gives CDR1 SGHRS, CDR2 YFSETQ. The CDR3 reads CASSLGSAAYEQYF. The sequenced part of the CDR3 DNA is TGCGCCAGCAGCTTGGGTAGTGCCGCCTACGAG.

Ten or more counts support this clone. The read ends 3 residues before the CDR3 terminus; that terminus is restored from the germline J gene. J is TRBJ2-7 and V is TRBV29-1; D remains ambiguous. Trimming removed 4 bases at V and 2 bases at J, with 9 bases between. CDR3 length equals 12 residues. Per the germline V gene, CDR1 is SQVTM and CDR2 is ANQGSEA. CDR3 sequence: CSVGKGAYEQYF. The part of the CDR3 DNA that was read is TGCAGCGTTGGCAAGGGCGCCTACGAG.

This clone was seen ten or more times. The read comes to an end 3 residues before the CDR3 does, leaving the germline J gene to fill in the end. V is TRBV5-1 and J is TRBJ2-7, with D tentatively TRBD1 (5 bases). With 2 bases removed from V and 0 bases from J, the gap between germline ends came to 12 bases. The length of the CDR3 is 15 residues. Per the germline V gene, CDR1 is SGHRS and CDR2 is YFSETQ. The part of the CDR3 DNA that was read is TGCGCCAGCAGCTTAATGACAGTACACTCCTACGAG. Amino acids: CASSLMTVHSYE. The CDR3 reads in full as CASSLMTVHSYEQYF.